This is a list of T cell receptor beta chains from one sample in a study of CD8 T cells in Susac syndrome. TCRdb re-called the immunoSEQ multiplex PCR reads with MiXCR, one entry per CDR3 protein. Of 150,000 to 160,000 distinct CDR3 sequences in the sample, nearly 97% are singletons; the top ten hold 0.15%. The sequenced material came from CD8+ T cells from PBMCs. The source of these receptors is a human donor with multiple sclerosis. The CDR3 runs from the conserved cysteine through the conserved F or W. Each record gives: clone size, V gene, CDR3 length, J gene, D gene, CDR3 protein, CDR3 DNA. The D gene is left open where the match is weak. Clone size is given for some rows only: seen once, a few or many times, or a class if the clone is expanded.

abundance: .
v_gene: TRBV5-4
len: 15
j_gene: TRBJ1-2
d_gene: TRBD1
CDR3aa: CASSSGTVGNYGYTF
CDR3nt: TGTGCCAGCAGCTCAGGGACAGTCGGTAACTATGGCTACACCTTC

abundance: .
v_gene: TRBV5-6
len: 12
j_gene: TRBJ2-7
d_gene: .
CDR3aa: CASSFTLGEQYF
CDR3nt: TGTGCCAGCAGCTTTACCCTTGGGGAGCAGTACTTC

abundance: .
v_gene: TRBV6-6
len: 16
j_gene: TRBJ2-2
d_gene: TRBD2
CDR3aa: CASSSAGTRNTGELFF
CDR3nt: TGTGCCAGCAGTTCCGCCGGGACTAGGAACACCGGGGAGCTGTTTTTT

abundance: .
v_gene: TRBV7-9
len: 14
j_gene: TRBJ2-1
d_gene: .
CDR3aa: CASSLGTSSAEQFF
CDR3nt: TGTGCCAGCAGCTTGGGGACATCATCGGCTGAGCAGTTCTTC

abundance: few
v_gene: TRBV6-5
len: 13
j_gene: TRBJ1-2
d_gene: .
CDR3aa: CASSYGGDYGYTF
CDR3nt: TGTGCCAGCAGTTACGGTGGGGACTATGGCTACACCTTC

abundance: .
v_gene: TRBV13
len: 15
j_gene: TRBJ1-4
d_gene: .
CDR3aa: CASSGGGSVNEKLFF
CDR3nt: TGTGCCAGCAGTGGTGGCGGGTCGGTTAATGAAAAACTGTTTTTT

abundance: .
v_gene: TRBV27
len: 13
j_gene: TRBJ2-1
d_gene: .
CDR3aa: CASSLRVWDEQFF
CDR3nt: TGTGCCAGCAGTCTTCGGGTTTGGGATGAGCAGTTCTTC

abundance: .
v_gene: TRBV20-1
len: 14
j_gene: TRBJ1-2
d_gene: .
CDR3aa: CSARDSLDDYGYTF
CDR3nt: TGCAGTGCTAGAGATAGCCTGGACGACTATGGCTACACCTTC

abundance: .
v_gene: TRBV29-1
len: 15
j_gene: TRBJ2-3
d_gene: .
CDR3aa: CSVEERGTGTDTQYF
CDR3nt: TGCAGCGTTGAAGAAAGAGGGACTGGCACAGATACGCAGTATTTT

abundance: .
v_gene: TRBV7-8
len: 12
j_gene: TRBJ2-5
d_gene: .
CDR3aa: CASSSPQETQYF
CDR3nt: TGTGCCAGCAGCTCCCCCCAAGAGACCCAGTACTTC

abundance: .
v_gene: TRBV27
len: 13
j_gene: TRBJ2-2
d_gene: .
CDR3aa: CATSTSYTGELFF
CDR3nt: TGTGCCACCTCTACGTCATACACCGGGGAGCTGTTTTTT

abundance: .
v_gene: TRBV5-4
len: 14
j_gene: TRBJ2-1
d_gene: TRBD2
CDR3aa: CASSLMNGGGEQFF
CDR3nt: TGTGCCAGCAGCTTAATGAACGGGGGGGGCGAGCAGTTCTTC

abundance: once
v_gene: TRBV29-1
len: 13
j_gene: TRBJ1-3
d_gene: .
CDR3aa: CSVSRDLGNTIYF
CDR3nt: TGCAGCGTTAGTAGGGACCTTGGAAACACCATATATTTT

abundance: .
v_gene: TRBV6-1
len: 15
j_gene: TRBJ1-5
d_gene: TRBD1
CDR3aa: CASRGGQWLNQPQHF
CDR3nt: TGTGCCAGCAGAGGGGGACAGTGGCTCAATCAGCCCCAGCATTTT

abundance: .
v_gene: TRBV29-1
len: 13
j_gene: TRBJ1-1
d_gene: .
CDR3aa: CSVERGSNTEAFF
CDR3nt: TGCAGCGTTGAAAGGGGGAGTAACACTGAAGCTTTCTTT

abundance: .
v_gene: TRBV4-1
len: 16
j_gene: TRBJ2-1
d_gene: .
CDR3aa: CASSQVSGGHYNEQFF
CDR3nt: TGCGCCAGCAGCCAAGTCAGTGGTGGGCACTACAATGAGCAGTTCTTC

abundance: .
v_gene: TRBV25-1
len: 14
j_gene: TRBJ1-1
d_gene: .
CDR3aa: CASSLMTAGPEAFF
CDR3nt: TGTGCCAGCAGTTTAATGACGGCGGGGCCCGAAGCTTTCTTT

abundance: .
v_gene: TRBV3-1
len: 14
j_gene: TRBJ2-3
d_gene: .
CDR3aa: CASRGRNTQDTQYF
CDR3nt: TGTGCCAGCAGGGGGCGAAACACGCAAGATACGCAGTATTTT

abundance: once
v_gene: TRBV21-1
len: 12
j_gene: TRBJ1-1
d_gene: .
CDR3aa: CANGQRNTEAFF
CDR3nt: TGTGCCAACGGACAGCGGAACACTGAAGCTTTCTTT

abundance: once
v_gene: TRBV5-6
len: 15
j_gene: TRBJ1-1
d_gene: .
CDR3aa: CASSLIHSWDTEAFF
CDR3nt: TGTGCCAGCAGCTTGATTCATTCTTGGGACACTGAAGCTTTCTTT

abundance: .
v_gene: TRBV20-1
len: 15
j_gene: TRBJ2-1
d_gene: TRBD2
CDR3aa: CSARDWSGGTTEQFF
CDR3nt: TGCAGTGCTAGAGATTGGAGCGGGGGGACGACTGAGCAGTTCTTC

abundance: .
v_gene: TRBV3-1
len: 16
j_gene: TRBJ1-4
d_gene: .
CDR3aa: CASSQAGDATNEKLFF
CDR3nt: TGTGCCAGCAGCCAGGCAGGAGATGCAACTAATGAAAAACTGTTTTTT

abundance: few
v_gene: TRBV5-4
len: 12
j_gene: TRBJ1-5
d_gene: .
CDR3aa: CASSLNNQPQHF
CDR3nt: TGTGCCAGCAGCTTGAACAATCAGCCCCAGCATTTT

abundance: .
v_gene: TRBV4-1
len: 14
j_gene: TRBJ2-1
d_gene: TRBD2
CDR3aa: CASSGGGLANEQFF
CDR3nt: TGCGCCAGCAGCGGGGGAGGACTAGCCAATGAGCAGTTCTTC

abundance: .
v_gene: TRBV6-5
len: 16
j_gene: TRBJ1-3
d_gene: TRBD1
CDR3aa: CASSYRTGGSGNTIYF
CDR3nt: TGTGCCAGCAGTTACCGGACAGGGGGCTCTGGAAACACCATATATTTT

abundance: .
v_gene: TRBV7-9
len: 15
j_gene: TRBJ2-7
d_gene: .
CDR3aa: CASSLVSGYSYEQYF
CDR3nt: TGTGCCAGCAGCTTAGTATCCGGTTACTCCTACGAGCAGTACTTC

abundance: .
v_gene: TRBV27
len: 14
j_gene: TRBJ2-7
d_gene: .
CDR3aa: CASSLFYSAYEQYF
CDR3nt: TGTGCCAGCAGTTTATTTTACAGCGCCTACGAGCAGTACTTC

abundance: .
v_gene: TRBV13
len: 13
j_gene: TRBJ2-2
d_gene: .
CDR3aa: CASSTREGGELFF
CDR3nt: TGTGCCAGCAGCACCAGGGAAGGCGGGGAGCTGTTTTTT

abundance: .
v_gene: TRBV7-9
len: 15
j_gene: TRBJ2-3
d_gene: TRBD2
CDR3aa: CASSQPSGPGDTQYF
CDR3nt: TGTGCCAGCAGCCAGCCTAGCGGACCGGGCGATACGCAGTATTTT

abundance: .
v_gene: TRBV6-1
len: 17
j_gene: TRBJ2-2
d_gene: TRBD1
CDR3aa: CASRQNTGGAWSGELFF
CDR3nt: TGTGCCAGCAGACAGAATACAGGGGGCGCCTGGTCCGGGGAGCTGTTTTTT

abundance: .
v_gene: TRBV18
len: 18
j_gene: TRBJ1-1
d_gene: .
CDR3aa: CASSTRPSGAAMNTEAFF
CDR3nt: TGTGCCAGCTCAACACGTCCTAGTGGGGCAGCCATGAACACTGAAGCTTTCTTT